This T cell receptor (beta chain) comes out of a study of PD-1 blockade in classical Hodgkin lymphoma. Findings of the study overall: With CD4+ cells, TCR diversity rose significantly by C4D1, but not with CD8+ cells. Repertoire difference causes, possibly disease activity or prior therapy, remain undefined. Before treatment, complete responders showed about the same diversity as newly diagnosed patients.

The V end lost 4 bases, the J end lost 0 bases, and 13 bases lay between the germline ends. The CDR3 runs 17 residues. The germline gives CDR1 SGHAT, CDR2 FQNNGV. Brentuximab vedotin exposure varied among the patients, all of whom had relapsed after autologous stem cell transplantation. Purified CD4+ T cells were obtained from thawed PBMCs through magnetic negative selection. Assay: immunoSEQ multiplex PCR; the TCRdb copy retains only in-frame clones and omits some. The sample lists over 7,500 clones, just under 75% seen once, with less than 5% in the top ten. Regarding this clone: Antigen specificity is unknown.

The chain combines TRBV11-2 with TRBJ1-6; possibly TRBD1 for D (6 bases). The clonotype originates from a human donor with classical Hodgkin lymphoma. Sequenced here: CD4+ T cells from blood, sampled at baseline. DNA for the CDR3: TGTGCCAGCAGCTCACCCGACAGGAGCTCCTATAATTCACCCCTCCACTTT. Encoded protein: CASSSPDRSSYNSPLHF.